One sample yielded the 30 T cell receptor beta chains listed below, sequenced in a study of T cell changes during pregnancy in multiple sclerosis. TCRdb keeps only in-frame clones here, not all; method: immunoSEQ multiplex PCR. The sample comprises under 130,000 clones, roughly 92% of which are singletons, and around 0.92% rests with the top ten. The specimen was peripheral blood, collected after pregnancy. Every receptor here comes from a female donor with multiple sclerosis, enrolled in a pregnancy study.

The rearrangement joins TRBV15 to TRBJ2-5; 8 positions match TRBD2. Trimming cost V 0 bases and J 0 bases; bases outside gene matches: 6. The CDR3 is 17 residues long. The germline V gene has CDR1 LNHNV and CDR2 YYDKDF (reference sequence). CDR3 sequence: CATSRDPIGGDQETQYF. The CDR3 DNA is TGTGCCACCAGCAGAGATCCCATCGGGGGGGACCAAGAGACCCAGTACTTC.

This clone has only one observation. CDR3 nucleotides: TGTGCCAGCAGCGCTGGGACTGAACCCTATGGCTACACCTTC. Translating it yields CASSAGTEPYGYTF. This chain uses TRBV9 with TRBJ1-2, with TRBD1 as a possible D gene (5 bases). Germline-derived CDR1 and CDR2 are SGDLS and YYNGEE. Between the trimmed V and J ends, which lost 3 bases and 4 bases, there was a span of 13 bases. The CDR3 runs to 14 residues. The variable domain in full, with the rest retrieved from reference TRBV9 and TRBJ1-2, is DSGVTQTPKHLITATGQRVTLRCSPRSGDLSVYWYQQSLDQGLQFLIQYYNGEERAKGNILERFSAQQFPDLHSELNLSSLELGDSALYFCASSAGTEPYGYTFGSGTRLTVV.

This chain connects TRBV29-1 to TRBJ1-1; D is unresolved. CDR1 is SQVTM, CDR2 ANQGSEA, per germline. V was trimmed by 7 bases and J by 1 base, leaving 16 bases between them. This CDR3 has 14 residues. The CDR3 spells CSALTQVGNTEAFF. The CDR3 DNA follows: TGCAGCGCCCTGACCCAGGTAGGGAACACTGAAGCTTTCTTT.

This chain joins TRBV7-9 and TRBJ2-7, with TRBD2 matching 8 bases. Losses at the gene ends were 5 bases for V and 1 base for J; bases not matched to a gene: 10. Germline loops: CDR1 SEHNR, CDR2 FQNEAQ (reference sequence). The CDR3 has 16 amino acids. Written as DNA, the CDR3 is TGTGCCAGCAGCCCAACGTCCGGCGGGAGGTCCTACGAGCAGTACTTC. Its protein product is CASSPTSGGRSYEQYF.

V usage is TRBV7-9 and J usage is TRBJ2-3, with 7 bases lining up with TRBD2. The CDR3 consists of 18 residues. The V segment lost 2 bases and the J segment 2 bases; nucleotides outside the gene matches: 13. Germline V gives CDR1 SEHNR, CDR2 FQNEAQ (reference sequence). In DNA, the CDR3 is TGTGCCAGCAGCTTATTCAGGCGGGGGTTAAGGGTCACAGATACGCAGTATTTT. It encodes CASSLFRRGLRVTDTQYF.

This chain uses TRBV14 with TRBJ1-2; 7 bases are a match to TRBD1. Per the germline V gene, CDR1 is SGHDN and CDR2 is FVKESK. This CDR3 is 13 amino acids long. Trimming cost V 4 bases and J 4 bases; bases outside gene matches: 3. The CDR3 nucleotides are TGTGCCAGCAGCCCCGACAGGGTCTATGGCTACACCTTC. As protein: CASSPDRVYGYTF.

The genes are TRBV27 and TRBJ1-1; D is perhaps TRBD1 (6 bases). The CDR3 length is 15 residues. The V end was cut by 5 bases, the J end by 1 base, with 14 bases between. Germline V gene data show CDR1 as MNHEY and CDR2 as SMNVEV (reference sequence). CDR3 protein: CASSRWTARNTEAFF. The CDR3, as DNA: TGTGCCAGCAGTCGGTGGACAGCGCGGAACACTGAAGCTTTCTTT.

This sequence joins TRBV29-1 and TRBJ1-2; the D gene is possibly TRBD1 (6 bases). The CDR3 sequence is 10 residues long. V was cut by 4 bases and J by 8 bases, with 8 bases left in between. The V gene's germline CDR1 is SQVTM and CDR2 ANQGSEA. This CDR3 is CSVAGEGYTF. As DNA, the CDR3 is TGCAGCGTTGCAGGGGAAGGCTACACCTTC.

The V call is TRBV27, the J call TRBJ2-7, with 8 bases matching TRBD2. The V and J ends lost 8 bases and 6 bases, in that order; junction bases with no gene match: 9. CDR1 and CDR2 from the germline V gene are MNHEY and SMNVEV (reference sequence). This CDR3 comprises 13 residues. The CDR3 protein is CASRGGPFVEQYF. The CDR3 DNA reads as TGTGCCAGCCGGGGGGGCCCGTTTGTCGAGCAGTACTTC.

The V gene is TRBV29-1, the J gene TRBJ1-2, with 7 nucleotides matching TRBD1. The J segment lost 4 bases and the V segment lost 6 bases, leaving 11 bases of the junction unmatched. The germline V gene encodes CDR1 SQVTM and CDR2 ANQGSEA. The CDR3 has 14 residues. The DNA for the CDR3 is TGCAGCGTGCCCCGAAGACAGGGCCTCTATGGCTACACCTTC. It yields the protein CSVPRRQGLYGYTF. The whole variable domain, remainder taken from reference TRBV29-1 and TRBJ1-2, is SAVISQKPSRDICQRGTSLTIQCQVDSQVTMMFWYRQQPGQSLTLIATANQGSEATYESGFVIDKFPISRPNLTFSTLTVSNMSPEDSSIYLCSVPRRQGLYGYTFGSGTRLTVV.

This sequence joins TRBV5-8 and TRBJ2-1; the match to TRBD2 covers 11 bases. The CDR3 length is 15 residues. Trimming at V came to 0 bases and at J to 6 bases, leaving 2 bases not matched to a gene. Germline loops: CDR1 SGHTS, CDR2 YDEGEE. The DNA for the CDR3 is TGTGCCAGCAGCTTGGCTAGCGGGAGGCTCAATGAGCAGTTCTTC. Encoded protein: CASSLASGRLNEQFF.

The chain combines TRBV5-1 with TRBJ2-2, with a tentative D call TRBD1 (5 bases). This CDR3 comprises 15 residues. The ends were cut back, 4 bases at V and 1 base at J, with 11 bases in the middle. Looked up from germline, CDR1 is SGHRS and CDR2 is YFSETQ. This CDR3 is CASSVDRLNTGELFF. Here the CDR3 DNA reads TGCGCCAGCAGCGTCGACAGACTGAACACCGGGGAGCTGTTTTTT.

The J gene is TRBJ2-3, the V gene TRBV29-1; D is perhaps TRBD2 (5 bases). Germline assignment: CDR1 SQVTM and CDR2 ANQGSEA. CDR3 length: 14 residues. Trimming stripped 8 bases from V and 2 bases from J, with 17 bases between. The CDR3 region has the DNA TGCAGCTTCGGAGGCTGGCTTCTCACAGATACGCAGTATTTT. Its protein is CSFGGWLLTDTQYF.

This clone came up once. The chain links TRBV5-1 to TRBJ1-1, with D possibly TRBD1 on 6 matching bases. CDR1 is SGHRS and CDR2 is YFSETQ in the germline V gene. This CDR3 contains 15 residues. Deletions cut 0 bases from V and 4 bases from J, with 13 bases between. As DNA, the CDR3 is TGCGCCAGCAGCTTGGGAGGGGGATGGGTCACTGAAGCTTTCTTT. As protein: CASSLGGGWVTEAFF.

V and J are TRBV27 and TRBJ2-4; tentatively, D is TRBD2 (6 bases). Trimming took 6 bases from V and 8 from J, leaving 20 bases between them. CDR3 length: 15 residues. Germline CDR1 is MNHEY and CDR2 is SMNVEV (reference sequence). In DNA form, the CDR3 reads TGTGCCAGCAGACCTAGCCCCCCGGGGGAGCACATTCAGTACTTC. Its translation is CASRPSPPGEHIQYF.

This chain uses TRBV6-1 with TRBJ1-1; D unresolved. Germline loops: CDR1 MNHNS, CDR2 SASEGT. The CDR3 spans 13 residues. Between the trimmed V and J ends, which lost 3 bases and 5 bases, there was a span of 10 bases. CDR3 loop: CASSEGRTTEAFF. The CDR3 coding sequence is TGTGCCAGCAGTGAGGGCAGAACGACTGAAGCTTTCTTT.

This rearrangement joins TRBV7-6 to TRBJ2-7, with 7 bases matching TRBD1. Germline-derived CDR1 and CDR2 are SGHVS and FNYEAQ. The CDR3 extends over 15 amino acids. Trimming took 3 bases from V and 2 from J; bases not matched to a gene: 7. This CDR3 reads CASSLLKTGTYEQYF. The CDR3 region has the DNA TGTGCCAGCAGCTTGTTAAAGACAGGGACCTACGAGCAGTACTTC.

The chain has TRBV7-3 and TRBJ2-1, with 8 bases identical to TRBD2. CDR3 size: 16 residues. Germline loops: CDR1 SGHTA, CDR2 FQGTGA. Germline trimming cut 5 bases from V and 6 bases from J; bases unmatched to any gene: 12. The CDR3: CASSLTGTSVFNEQFF. CDR3 nucleotide sequence: TGTGCCAGCAGCCTCACCGGGACTAGTGTCTTCAATGAGCAGTTCTTC.

The CDR3 DNA follows: TGTGCCAGCAGCTTAGGGGGGGGAACTGAAAAACTGTTTTTT. As protein: CASSLGGGTEKLFF. V usage is TRBV7-2 and J usage is TRBJ1-4; the D gene is possibly TRBD1 (5 bases). Germline CDR1 reads SGHTA; CDR2 reads FQGNSA. CDR3 length: 14 residues. V was cut by 1 base and J by 7 bases, with 10 bases left in between. The entire variable domain, with the rest obtained from reference TRBV7-2 and TRBJ1-4, is as follows: GAGVSQSPSNKVTEKGKDVELRCDPISGHTALYWYRQSLGQGLEFLIYFQGNSAPDKSGLPSDRFSAERTGGSVSTLTIQRTQQEDSAVYLCASSLGGGTEKLFFGSGTQLSVL.

The V gene is TRBV4-1, the J gene TRBJ2-2; D is perhaps TRBD2 (5 bases). The CDR3 is 17 residues long. V was cut by 4 bases and J by 1 base, with 16 bases left in between. Germline assignment: CDR1 MGHRA and CDR2 YSYEKL. This CDR3 is CASSLFGGPENTGELFF. In DNA form, the CDR3 reads TGCGCCAGCAGCCTGTTTGGAGGCCCTGAGAACACCGGGGAGCTGTTTTTT.

This clone has a handful of counts. The rearrangement joins TRBV7-2 to TRBJ1-2; D is unresolved. Between the trimmed V and J ends, which lost 1 base and 4 bases, there was a span of 7 bases. CDR3 length equals 13 residues. The germline V gene encodes CDR1 SGHTA and CDR2 FQGNSA. The CDR3 is CASSLVGTYGYTF. Here the CDR3 DNA reads TGTGCCAGCAGCTTAGTTGGCACCTATGGCTACACCTTC.

This chain uses TRBV7-9 with TRBJ1-1, with TRBD1 matching over 7 bases. The length of the CDR3 is 12 residues. With 3 bases clipped from V and 7 bases from J, the junction kept 2 bases outside the gene matches. Germline assignment: CDR1 SEHNR and CDR2 FQNEAQ (reference sequence). This chain's CDR3 is CASSLTGIEAFF. The DNA of the CDR3 is TGTGCCAGCAGCTTGACAGGGATTGAAGCTTTCTTT.

The gene calls are TRBV28 and TRBJ1-5, with D perhaps TRBD1 (6 bases). Germline V gives CDR1 MDHEN, CDR2 SYDVKM. The CDR3 extends over 14 amino acids. V lost 5 bases and J 0 bases, leaving 8 bases between the germline ends. CDR3 sequence (DNA): TGTGCCAGCAGTCGACAGGATAGCAATCAGCCCCAGCATTTT. Amino acids: CASSRQDSNQPQHF.

The chain is built from TRBV18 and TRBJ2-3; 7 nucleotides agree with TRBD2. CDR3 length equals 14 residues. V was clipped by 5 bases and J by 0 bases; unmatched bases: 2. The germline V gene has CDR1 KGHSH and CDR2 LQKENI. In DNA form, the CDR3 reads TGTGCCAGCTCAGTTAGCGGGAGCACAGATACGCAGTATTTT. It encodes CASSVSGSTDTQYF.

The chain couples TRBV4-1 to TRBJ2-2; unclear D gene. The CDR3 extends over 14 amino acids. Germline CDR1 is MGHRA and CDR2 is YSYEKL. Trimming cost V 4 bases and J 7 bases, with 13 bases left between them. Here the CDR3 DNA reads TGCGCCAGCAGCCTAGCAGAAATCATCGGGGAGCTGTTTTTT. It encodes CASSLAEIIGELFF.

The J gene is TRBJ2-7, the V gene TRBV7-9, with 7 nucleotides matching TRBD2. Germline values: CDR1 SEHNR, CDR2 FQNEAQ (reference sequence). Losses at the gene ends were 5 bases for V and 0 bases for J; bases not matched to a gene: 7. The CDR3 is 15 amino acids. The CDR3 loop reads CASSPREVSSYEQYF. DNA of the CDR3: TGTGCCAGCAGCCCCCGGGAGGTAAGCTCCTACGAGCAGTACTTC.

This chain links TRBV4-1 with TRBJ1-4; D might be TRBD1 (5 bases). The CDR3 totals 14 residues. V lost 4 bases and J lost 9, with 15 bases in between. CDR1 and CDR2 (germline): MGHRA, YSYEKL. The CDR3: CASSRAGEGQKLFF. The CDR3 region has the DNA TGCGCCAGCAGCCGTGCGGGAGAGGGGCAAAAACTGTTTTTT.

The chain has TRBV7-3 and TRBJ2-2, with D possibly matching TRBD2 (5 bases). V lost 5 bases to trimming and J lost 7 bases, with 14 bases between them. The germline CDR1 and CDR2 sequences are SGHTA and FQGTGA. This CDR3 spans 14 amino acids. CDR3 sequence reads: CASSPGPGVGELFF. The CDR3 DNA reads as TGTGCCAGCAGCCCTGGGCCCGGGGTCGGGGAGCTGTTTTTT.

The V and J genes are TRBV10-3 and TRBJ2-2; TRBD2 agrees at 15 bases. The trim removed 3 bases at V and 7 bases at J, leaving 15 bases unmatched. The CDR3 is made up of 20 amino acids. Per germline, CDR1 ENHRY and CDR2 SYGVKD. Here the CDR3 reads CAISDPGLAGGSSKGGELFF. DNA for the CDR3: TGTGCCATCAGTGACCCGGGACTAGCGGGGGGCTCATCCAAGGGCGGGGAGCTGTTTTTT.

This rearrangement joins TRBV7-9 to TRBJ1-1, with 9 bases lining up with TRBD1. Trimming took 2 bases from V and 5 from J; bases not matched to a gene: 9. The CDR3 contains 16 residues. Germline CDR1 reads SEHNR; CDR2 reads FQNEAQ (reference sequence). In DNA, the CDR3 is TGTGCCAGCAGCTTAACCCCACAGGGGGCGCAAACTGAAGCTTTCTTT. This encodes CASSLTPQGAQTEAFF.